The 32 T cell receptor beta chains in this list originate from one sample, sequenced in a study of blood T cell repertoires in COVID-19. Data came from immunoSEQ multiplex PCR; TCRdb stores just in-frame clones and leaves some out. This sample has under 150,000 clones, with around 77% found just once. Sequenced: peripheral blood. These receptors all stem from a human donor in a cohort sampled during active COVID-19.

This clone was seen a single time. The genes are TRBV3-1 (or the pseudogene TRBV3-2) and TRBJ1-1; D may be TRBD1 (6 bases). The CDR3 runs to 15 residues. V was pared by 5 bases and J by 1 base, with 14 bases between. Germline CDR1 and CDR2: LGHDT and YNNKEL (reference sequence). DNA of the CDR3: TGTGCCAGCAGCTCCCTTACAGGGCAGAACACTGAAGCTTTCTTT. Amino acids: CASSSLTGQNTEAFF.

J is TRBJ1-1 and V is TRBV27, with 8 bases aligning to TRBD1. Per germline, CDR1 MNHEY and CDR2 SMNVEV (reference sequence). V dropped 4 bases and J dropped 8; count of bases not matched to a gene: 6. The CDR3 runs to 13 residues. For the CDR3, the DNA is TGTGCCAGCAGTTCGTCCGGGACAGGAGAAGCTTTCTTT. It translates to CASSSSGTGEAFF.

The genes are TRBV28 and TRBJ2-2, with a possible D match to TRBD1 (6 bases). V shed 4 bases and J shed 0 bases, with 6 bases lying between them. The CDR3 is 14 amino acids. Germline V gene sequence: CDR1 MDHEN, CDR2 SYDVKM. CDR3 DNA sequence: TGTGCCAGCAGTTCAGGGGCGAACACCGGGGAGCTGTTTTTT. Translating it yields CASSSGANTGELFF.

CDR3 loop: CASSYGDNEQFF. The CDR3, as DNA: TGTGCCAGCAGTTATGGAGACAATGAGCAGTTCTTC. This rearrangement joins TRBV28 to TRBJ2-1, with D uncertain. The CDR3 is 12 amino acids. From germline, CDR1 is MDHEN and CDR2 SYDVKM. Trimming stripped 4 bases from V and 5 bases from J, with 6 bases between.

The chain combines TRBV5-5 with TRBJ2-7; D gene uncertain. The CDR3 is made up of 15 amino acids. Germline V gives CDR1 SGHKS, CDR2 YYEKEE (reference sequence). Trimming took 0 bases from V and 3 from J, leaving 13 bases between them. The CDR3 loop is CASSLEFAEFYEQYF. In DNA, the CDR3 is TGTGCCAGCAGCTTGGAGTTTGCGGAATTCTACGAGCAGTACTTC.

The chain combines TRBV6-5 with TRBJ2-1; TRBD1 matches 7 bases. This CDR3 is built from 13 residues. J was trimmed by 7 bases and V by 7 bases; bases with no gene match: 7. Germline CDR1 is MNHEY and CDR2 is SVGAGI. CDR3 residues: CASNDRARNEQFF. In DNA, the CDR3 is TGTGCCAGCAACGACAGGGCGAGGAATGAGCAGTTCTTC.

The chain employs TRBV28 and TRBJ1-2; 8 bases agree with TRBD1. J gave up 7 bases and V 5 bases, and 12 bases lay outside the gene matches. Germline CDR1 and CDR2: MDHEN and SYDVKM. The CDR3 consists of 15 residues. CDR3 sequence reads: CASSLYPKQGGGYTF. In nucleotides, the CDR3 is TGTGCCAGCAGTCTCTACCCGAAACAGGGGGGTGGCTACACCTTC.

J is TRBJ1-1 and V is TRBV2; no clear D. V was trimmed by 7 bases and J by 1 base, leaving 13 bases between them. Germline V gives CDR1 SNHLY, CDR2 FYNNEI. There are 14 residues in the CDR3. The CDR3 loop reads CASTLGPENTEAFF. For the CDR3, the DNA is TGTGCCAGCACCCTAGGCCCAGAGAACACTGAAGCTTTCTTT.

A few counts support this clone. This rearrangement joins TRBV19 to TRBJ1-6, with a weak D call TRBD1 (5 bases). V was pared by 8 bases and J by 7 bases, with 15 bases between. The germline V gene has CDR1 LNHDA and CDR2 SQIVND (reference sequence). The CDR3 is made up of 14 amino acids. The CDR3 loop reads CASGQGRRNSPLHF. The CDR3 region has the DNA TGTGCCAGTGGCCAGGGCAGAAGAAATTCACCCCTCCACTTT.

As DNA, the CDR3 is TGTGCCATCAGTGACGGGGACTATGGCTACACCTTC. Translating gives CAISDGDYGYTF. The V gene is TRBV10-3, the J gene TRBJ1-2, with D unclear. The germline CDR1 and CDR2 sequences are ENHRY and SYGVKD. V shed 3 bases and J shed 3 bases, with 5 bases lying between them. The CDR3 has 12 residues.

The chain carries TRBV19 and TRBJ2-7; 11 nucleotides align to TRBD1. This CDR3 is 15 amino acids long. J was trimmed by 0 bases and V by 5 bases; bases with no gene match: 3. The V gene's germline CDR1 is LNHDA and CDR2 SQIVND (reference sequence). The CDR3 here is CASSAGTGGSYEQYF. CDR3 DNA: TGTGCCAGTAGTGCCGGGACAGGGGGCTCCTACGAGCAGTACTTC.

The chain combines TRBV30 with TRBJ2-2; 7 nucleotides match TRBD1. Trimming removed 5 bases from V and 2 bases from J; junction bases left unmatched: 5. Germline lookup yields CDR1 GTSNPN and CDR2 SVGIG (reference sequence). The CDR3 is 14 residues long. The CDR3, as DNA: TGTGCCTGGTTGGGACAGCCAAACACCGGGGAGCTGTTTTTT. The encoded protein is CAWLGQPNTGELFF.

The V call is TRBV4-1, the J call TRBJ1-4; 10 nucleotides line up with TRBD1. The CDR3 loop spans 18 amino acids. Per the germline V gene, CDR1 is MGHRA and CDR2 is YSYEKL. J gave up 1 base and V 1 base, and 6 bases lay outside the gene matches. CDR3 region: CASSQGTGGSKTNEKLFF. The CDR3 nucleotides read TGCGCCAGCAGCCAAGGGACAGGGGGTTCGAAAACTAATGAAAAACTGTTTTTT.

This chain uses TRBV4-2 with TRBJ2-5; TRBD2 matches 8 bases. Germline-derived CDR1 and CDR2 are LGHNA and YNFKEQ. V was clipped by 0 bases and J by 7 bases; unmatched bases: 4. The CDR3 length is 14 residues. CDR3 DNA sequence: TGTGCCAGCAGCCAAGAAGGACTAGCTGGGACCCAGTACTTC. Encoded protein: CASSQEGLAGTQYF.

The V gene is TRBV7-2, the J gene TRBJ1-5; the D gene is possibly TRBD1 (5 bases). V was pared by 4 bases and J by 2 bases, with 9 bases between. There are 14 residues in the CDR3. CDR1 is SGHTA and CDR2 is FQGNSA in the germline V gene. The CDR3 DNA sequence: TGTGCCAGCAGCTCTGCCAGGGGCAATCAGCCCCAGCATTTT. Amino acids: CASSSARGNQPQHF.

The V and J genes are TRBV6-5 and TRBJ1-5; 8 positions match TRBD1. V gave up 5 bases and J gave up 2 bases; unmatched junction bases: 5. The CDR3 runs to 15 residues. Germline V gene lookup returns CDR1 MNHEY and CDR2 SVGAGI. The CDR3 loop reads CASSRTGQGNQPQHF. CDR3 bases: TGTGCCAGCAGTCGGACAGGGCAAGGCAATCAGCCCCAGCATTTT.

This rearrangement joins TRBV28 to TRBJ1-1, with D possibly being TRBD1 (6 bases). Germline V lookup: CDR1 MDHEN, CDR2 SYDVKM. V lost 5 bases and J lost 0, with 10 bases in between. The CDR3 runs to 14 residues. CDR3 DNA sequence: TGTGCCAGCAGTATCTACAGGGTGAACACTGAAGCTTTCTTT. Residues: CASSIYRVNTEAFF. The full variable domain, with the rest looked up from reference TRBV28 and TRBJ1-1, is DVKVTQSSRYLVKRTGEKVFLECVQDMDHENMFWYRQDPGLGLRLIYFSYDVKMKEKGDIPEGYSVSREKKERFSLILESASTNQTSMYLCASSIYRVNTEAFFGQGTRLTVV.

The genes are TRBV27 and TRBJ1-6; weak D call: TRBD1 (6 bases). Germline CDR1 is MNHEY and CDR2 is SMNVEV (reference sequence). With 5 bases removed from V and 7 bases from J, the gap between germline ends came to 18 bases. This CDR3 region has 16 residues. CDR3 bases: TGTGCCAGCAGTCCCTTGTCACAGGGTTTAAATTCACCCCTCCACTTT. It is translated as CASSPLSQGLNSPLHF.

The chain couples TRBV10-2 to TRBJ1-4; maybe TRBD1 (5 bases). This CDR3 has 15 residues. The V end lost 7 bases, the J end lost 4 bases, and 16 bases lay between the germline ends. Germline CDR1 reads WSHSY; CDR2 reads SAAADI. CDR3 in DNA: TGCGCCAGCATGACCTGGCGGGGCAGTAATGAAAAACTGTTTTTT. This translates into CASMTWRGSNEKLFF.

The J gene is TRBJ2-1, the V gene TRBV13; D might be TRBD1 (6 bases). This CDR3 is built from 15 residues. The ends were cut back, 4 bases at V and 5 bases at J, with 15 bases in the middle. CDR1 PRHDT and CDR2 FYEKMQ come from the germline V gene (reference sequence). CDR3 loop: CASSSLTGLDNEQFF. The DNA for the CDR3 is TGTGCCAGCAGCTCCTTGACAGGCCTCGACAATGAGCAGTTCTTC.

The gene calls are TRBV7-3 and TRBJ2-2; 9 nucleotides line up with TRBD1. The CDR3 has 15 amino acids. Germline CDR1 and CDR2: SGHTA and FQGTGA. Trimming removed 2 bases from V and 6 bases from J; junction bases left unmatched: 4. Written as DNA, the CDR3 is TGTGCCAGCAGCTTAGGGACAGGGAGTTCCGGGGAGCTGTTTTTT. Protein: CASSLGTGSSGELFF. Using reference TRBV7-3 and TRBJ2-2 for the parts outside the CDR3, the full variable domain is GAGVSQTPSNKVTEKGKYVELRCDPISGHTALYWYRQSLGQGPEFLIYFQGTGAADDSGLPNDRFFAVRPEGSVSTLKIQRTERGDSAVYLCASSLGTGSSGELFFGEGSRLTVL.

This clone occurred a few times. V and J are TRBV19 and TRBJ2-6; the D gene is possibly TRBD1 (5 bases). The V and J ends lost 6 bases and 4 bases respectively, with 13 bases between them. The CDR3 has 15 amino acids. The germline gives CDR1 LNHDA, CDR2 SQIVND (reference sequence). The CDR3: CASRVQGSGANVLTF. DNA of the CDR3: TGTGCCAGTAGAGTTCAGGGATCCGGGGCCAACGTCCTGACTTTC.

This chain links TRBV7-5 with TRBJ2-7; the table's D call of TRBD1 was not tested on the DNA. TRBV7-5 is marked as a pseudogene. The CDR3 spans 17 residues. CDR3 in DNA: TGTGTCAGAAGCTTAGCGAGTGGACACGAGTCCCCTTACGAGCAGTACTTC. Translating gives CVRSLASGHESPYEQYF.

This clone was seen a few times. The chain has TRBV7-9 and TRBJ1-1, with 10 bases matching TRBD1. This CDR3 contains 16 residues. From germline, CDR1 is SEHNR and CDR2 FQNEAQ (reference sequence). The V gene end was trimmed by 5 bases and the J gene end by 4 bases; junction bases not matched to a gene: 10. DNA of the CDR3: TGTGCCAGCAGCGCCCTCGGGACAGGGGCGTTCACTGAAGCTTTCTTT. It codes for CASSALGTGAFTEAFF.

This chain joins TRBV18 and TRBJ1-5; D is unresolved. This CDR3 spans 14 amino acids. The germline V gene has CDR1 KGHSH and CDR2 LQKENI. V was pared by 3 bases and J by 10 bases, with 16 bases between. Written as DNA, the CDR3 is TGTGCCAGCTCACCCACAGAGTATCAGCCACCCCAGCATTTT. Amino acid sequence: CASSPTEYQPPQHF.

The chain links TRBV27 to TRBJ1-3; possibly TRBD1 for D (6 bases). The V gene's germline CDR1 is MNHEY and CDR2 SMNVEV (reference sequence). Trimming pared 10 bases from V and 0 bases from J, leaving 16 bases between. The CDR3 consists of 15 residues. The CDR3 DNA is TGTGCCACGGTACGGGACACCATCTCTGGAAACACCATATATTTT. This encodes CATVRDTISGNTIYF.

The chain recombines TRBV7-9 with TRBJ2-7, with 8 bases aligning to TRBD1. Germline V CDR1 and CDR2: SEHNR, FQNEAQ (reference sequence). This CDR3 contains 14 residues. J was trimmed by 6 bases and V by 5 bases; bases with no gene match: 9. In DNA form, the CDR3 reads TGTGCCAGCAGCCCGGACAGGGCCCTCTTCGAGCAGTACTTC. This sequence encodes CASSPDRALFEQYF.

The chain has TRBV7-9 and TRBJ2-3; 9 bases map to TRBD1. Unmatched junction bases numbered 3, after V lost 3 bases and J lost 2 bases. The CDR3 is 15 amino acids. Per germline, CDR1 SEHNR and CDR2 FQNEAQ (reference sequence). CDR3 protein: CASSFDRGSTDTQYF. The CDR3 DNA sequence: TGTGCCAGCAGCTTTGACAGGGGGTCCACAGATACGCAGTATTTT.

This clone was picked up one time. V usage is TRBV5-8 and J usage is TRBJ1-5; 7 bases match TRBD1. CDR3 length: 15 residues. Germline V gives CDR1 SGHTS, CDR2 YDEGEE. J was trimmed by 4 bases and V by 3 bases; bases with no gene match: 7. The CDR3 DNA follows: TGTGCCAGCAGCTCGGGACAGACAATTAATCAGCCCCAGCATTTT. Its protein is CASSSGQTINQPQHF. The full variable domain, with the rest looked up from reference TRBV5-8 and TRBJ1-5, is EAGVTQSPTHLIKTRGQQATLRCSPISGHTSVYWYQQALGLGLQFLLWYDEGEERNRGNFPPRFSGRQFPNYSSELNVNALELEDSALYLCASSSGQTINQPQHFGDGTRLSIL.

The chain carries TRBV28 and TRBJ1-6; D might be TRBD1 (5 bases). Germline V lookup: CDR1 MDHEN, CDR2 SYDVKM. Trimming stripped 6 bases from V and 7 bases from J, with 16 bases between. This CDR3 contains 15 residues. CDR3 region: CASSLLTGGNSPLHF. The CDR3 bases are TGTGCCAGCAGCCTATTGACGGGGGGGAATTCACCCCTCCACTTT. Combining the CDR3 with reference TRBV28 and TRBJ1-6 gives the whole variable domain DVKVTQSSRYLVKRTGEKVFLECVQDMDHENMFWYRQDPGLGLRLIYFSYDVKMKEKGDIPEGYSVSREKKERFSLILESASTNQTSMYLCASSLLTGGNSPLHFGNGTRLTVT.

This clone was picked up one time. The CDR3 sequence is CASSPLFRVSGNTIYF. CDR3 in DNA: TGTGCCAGCAGCCCCCTCTTCAGGGTCTCTGGAAACACCATATATTTT. The rearrangement uses TRBV11-2 and TRBJ1-3; D perhaps matches TRBD1 (5 bases). Germline CDR1 is SGHAT and CDR2 is FQNNGV. This CDR3 spans 16 amino acids. Trimming removed 5 bases at V and 0 bases at J, with 14 bases between.

In this sample, this clone turned up a few times. This chain uses TRBV9 with TRBJ1-1; 9 bases map to TRBD1. The J segment lost 2 bases and the V segment lost 2 bases, leaving 1 base of the junction unmatched. Germline assignment: CDR1 SGDLS and CDR2 YYNGEE. The CDR3 is 14 amino acids. CDR3 DNA sequence: TGTGCCAGCAGCGTTACAGGGGGCAACACTGAAGCTTTCTTT. It translates to CASSVTGGNTEAFF.